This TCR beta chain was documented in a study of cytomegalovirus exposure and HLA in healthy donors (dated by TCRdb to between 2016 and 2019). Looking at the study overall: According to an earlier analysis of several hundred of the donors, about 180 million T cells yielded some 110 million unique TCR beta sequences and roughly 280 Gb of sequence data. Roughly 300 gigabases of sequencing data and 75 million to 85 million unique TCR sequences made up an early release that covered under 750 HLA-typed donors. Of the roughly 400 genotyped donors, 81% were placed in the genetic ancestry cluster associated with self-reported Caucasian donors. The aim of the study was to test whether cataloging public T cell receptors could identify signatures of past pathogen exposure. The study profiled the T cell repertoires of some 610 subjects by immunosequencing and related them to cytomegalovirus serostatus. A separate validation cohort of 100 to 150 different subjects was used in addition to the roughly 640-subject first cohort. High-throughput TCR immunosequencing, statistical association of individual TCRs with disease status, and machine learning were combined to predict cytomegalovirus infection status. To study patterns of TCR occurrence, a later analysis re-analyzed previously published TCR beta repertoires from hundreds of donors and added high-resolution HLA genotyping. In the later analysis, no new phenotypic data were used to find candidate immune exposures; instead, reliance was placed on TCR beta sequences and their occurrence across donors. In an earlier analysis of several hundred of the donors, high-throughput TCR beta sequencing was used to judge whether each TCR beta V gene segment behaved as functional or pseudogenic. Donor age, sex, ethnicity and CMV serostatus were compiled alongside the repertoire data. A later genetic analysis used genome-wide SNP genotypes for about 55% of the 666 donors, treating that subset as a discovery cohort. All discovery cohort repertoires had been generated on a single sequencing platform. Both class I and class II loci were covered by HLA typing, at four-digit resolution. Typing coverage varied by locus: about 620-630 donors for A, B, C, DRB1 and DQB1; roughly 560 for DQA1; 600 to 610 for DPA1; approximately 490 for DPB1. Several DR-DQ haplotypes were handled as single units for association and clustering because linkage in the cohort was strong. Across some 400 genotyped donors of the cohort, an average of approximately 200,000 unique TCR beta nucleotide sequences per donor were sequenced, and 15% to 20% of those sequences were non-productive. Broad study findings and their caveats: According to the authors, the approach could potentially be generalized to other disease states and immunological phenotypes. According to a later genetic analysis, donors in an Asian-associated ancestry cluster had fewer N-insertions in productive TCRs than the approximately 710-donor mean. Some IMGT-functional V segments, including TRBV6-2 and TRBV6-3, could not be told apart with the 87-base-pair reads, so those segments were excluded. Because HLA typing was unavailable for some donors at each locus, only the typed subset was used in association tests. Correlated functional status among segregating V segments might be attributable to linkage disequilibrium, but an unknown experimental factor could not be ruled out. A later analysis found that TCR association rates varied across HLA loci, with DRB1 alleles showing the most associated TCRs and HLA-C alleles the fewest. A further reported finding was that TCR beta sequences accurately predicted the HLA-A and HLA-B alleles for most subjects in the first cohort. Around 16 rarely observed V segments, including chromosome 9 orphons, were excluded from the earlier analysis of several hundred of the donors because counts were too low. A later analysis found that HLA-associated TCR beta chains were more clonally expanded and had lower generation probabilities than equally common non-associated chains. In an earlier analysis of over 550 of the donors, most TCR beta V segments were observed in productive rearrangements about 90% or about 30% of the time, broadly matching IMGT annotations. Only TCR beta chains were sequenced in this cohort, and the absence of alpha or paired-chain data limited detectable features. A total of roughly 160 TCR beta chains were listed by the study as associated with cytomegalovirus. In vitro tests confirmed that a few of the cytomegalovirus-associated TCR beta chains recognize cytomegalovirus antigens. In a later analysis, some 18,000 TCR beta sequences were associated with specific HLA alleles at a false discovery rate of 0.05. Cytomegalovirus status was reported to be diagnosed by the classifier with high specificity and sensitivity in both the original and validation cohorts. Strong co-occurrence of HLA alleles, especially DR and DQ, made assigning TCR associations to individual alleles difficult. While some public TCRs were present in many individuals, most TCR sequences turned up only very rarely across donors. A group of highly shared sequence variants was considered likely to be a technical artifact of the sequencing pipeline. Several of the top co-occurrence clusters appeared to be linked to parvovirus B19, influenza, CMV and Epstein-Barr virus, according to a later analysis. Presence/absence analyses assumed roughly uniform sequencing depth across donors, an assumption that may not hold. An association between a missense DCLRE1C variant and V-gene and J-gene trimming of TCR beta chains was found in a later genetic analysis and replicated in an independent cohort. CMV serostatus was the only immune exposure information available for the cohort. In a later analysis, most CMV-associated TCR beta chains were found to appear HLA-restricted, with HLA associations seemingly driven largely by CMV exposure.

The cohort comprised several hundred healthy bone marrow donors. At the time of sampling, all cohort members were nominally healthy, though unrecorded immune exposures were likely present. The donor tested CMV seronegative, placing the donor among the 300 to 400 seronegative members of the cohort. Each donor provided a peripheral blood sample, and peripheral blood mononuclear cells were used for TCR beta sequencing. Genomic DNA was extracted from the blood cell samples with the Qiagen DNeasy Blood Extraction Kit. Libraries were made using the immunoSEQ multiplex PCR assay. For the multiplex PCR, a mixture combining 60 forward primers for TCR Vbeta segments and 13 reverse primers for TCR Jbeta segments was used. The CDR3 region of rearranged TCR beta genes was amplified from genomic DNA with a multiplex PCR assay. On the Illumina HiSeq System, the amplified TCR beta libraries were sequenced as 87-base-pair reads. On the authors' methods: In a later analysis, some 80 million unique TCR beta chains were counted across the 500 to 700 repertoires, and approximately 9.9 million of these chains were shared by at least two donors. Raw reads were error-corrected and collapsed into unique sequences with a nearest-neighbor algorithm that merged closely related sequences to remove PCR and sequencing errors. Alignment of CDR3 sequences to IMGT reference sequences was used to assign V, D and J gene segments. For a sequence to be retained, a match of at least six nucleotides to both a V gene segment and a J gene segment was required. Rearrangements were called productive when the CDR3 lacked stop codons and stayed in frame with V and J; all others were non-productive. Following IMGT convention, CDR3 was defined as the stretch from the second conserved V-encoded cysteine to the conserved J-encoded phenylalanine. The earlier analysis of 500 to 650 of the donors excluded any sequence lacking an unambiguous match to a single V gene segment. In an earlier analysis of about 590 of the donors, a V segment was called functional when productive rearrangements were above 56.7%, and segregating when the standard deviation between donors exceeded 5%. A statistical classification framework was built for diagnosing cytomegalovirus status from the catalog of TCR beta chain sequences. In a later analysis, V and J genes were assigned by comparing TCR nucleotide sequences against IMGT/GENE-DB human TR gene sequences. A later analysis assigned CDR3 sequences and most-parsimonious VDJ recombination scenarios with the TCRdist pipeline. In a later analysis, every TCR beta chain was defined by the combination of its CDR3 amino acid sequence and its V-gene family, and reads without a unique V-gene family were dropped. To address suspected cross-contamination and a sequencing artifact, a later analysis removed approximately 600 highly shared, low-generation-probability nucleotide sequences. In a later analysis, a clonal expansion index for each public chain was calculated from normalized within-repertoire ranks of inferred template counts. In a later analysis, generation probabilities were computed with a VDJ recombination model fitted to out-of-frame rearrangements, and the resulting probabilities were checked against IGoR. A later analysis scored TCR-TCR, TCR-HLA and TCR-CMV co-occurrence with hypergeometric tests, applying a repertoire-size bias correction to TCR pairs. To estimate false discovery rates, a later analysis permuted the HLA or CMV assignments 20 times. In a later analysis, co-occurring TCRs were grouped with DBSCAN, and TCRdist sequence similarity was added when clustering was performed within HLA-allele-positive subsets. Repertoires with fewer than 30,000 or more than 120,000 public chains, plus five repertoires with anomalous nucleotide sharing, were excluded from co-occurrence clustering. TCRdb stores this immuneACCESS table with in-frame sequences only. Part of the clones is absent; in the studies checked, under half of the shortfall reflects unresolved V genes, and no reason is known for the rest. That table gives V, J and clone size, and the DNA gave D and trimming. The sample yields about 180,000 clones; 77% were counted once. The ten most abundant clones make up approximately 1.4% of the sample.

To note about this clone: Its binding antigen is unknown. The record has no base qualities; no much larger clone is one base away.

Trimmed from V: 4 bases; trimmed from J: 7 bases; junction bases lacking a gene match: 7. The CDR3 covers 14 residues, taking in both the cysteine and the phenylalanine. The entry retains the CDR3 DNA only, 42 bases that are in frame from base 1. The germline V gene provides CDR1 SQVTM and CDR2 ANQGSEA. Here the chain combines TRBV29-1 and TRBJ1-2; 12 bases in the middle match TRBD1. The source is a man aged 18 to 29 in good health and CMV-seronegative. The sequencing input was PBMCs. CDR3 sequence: CSVGGTGGWCGYTF. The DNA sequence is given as TGCAGCGTTGGTGGGACAGGGGGCTGGTGTGGCTACACCTTC.